This T cell receptor (beta chain) was sequenced during a study of cytomegalovirus exposure and HLA in healthy donors. PCR involved 60 Vbeta and 13 Jbeta primers. This table comes from immunoSEQ multiplex PCR, and its TCRdb copy is limited to in-frame clones, with some not included. The data show about 130,000 clones, around 76% seen once. The CDR3 is made up of 16 amino acids. V lost 1 base, J lost 0 bases, and 4 bases stayed unmatched. The germline gives CDR1 SGHTA, CDR2 FQGNSA. Sequenced sample: PBMCs. The sequence was obtained from a woman aged 55-70 years in good health and CMV-seropositive. The chain recombines TRBV7-2 with TRBJ2-3, with TRBD2 matching 7 bases. CDR3: CASSLGGTTSTDTQYF. The CDR3 coding sequence is TGTGCCAGCAGCTTAGGAGGGACTACTAGCACAGATACGCAGTATTTT.